Listed below are T cell receptor beta chains from one sample, sequenced in a study of shared clonotypes between healthy human individuals. The protocol was immunoSEQ multiplex PCR, while the TCRdb copy is restricted to in-frame clones and leaves out a portion. The data hold about 700,000 clones, with around 74% observed a single time. The sequenced sample consisted of memory CD4+ T cells sorted from blood. These receptors were collected from a woman aged 30 to 39 in good health. Each CDR3 is given with its conserved first and last residue. Fields, in order: CDR3 length, V gene, clone size, CDR3 protein. Expanded clones get a size class; other rows say once, few or many, or leave the size out.

13	TRBV18	few	CASSPGMNTEAFF
13	TRBV7-2	few	CASSPRTQNEAFF
14	TRBV7-2	-	CASSSPRDKETQYF
15	TRBV27	-	CASSSGWQSQETQYF
15	TRBV7-2	few	CASSLMGQPQETQYF
11	TRBV7-9	-	CASSTKETQYF
17	TRBV14	once	CASSQGSVGQGRAEAFF
14	TRBV5-1	-	CASSGGGTTDTQYF
17	TRBV28	-	CASRTRGQILFTGELFF
17	TRBV15	-	CATSRQEGQSSGNTIYF